The 18 T cell receptor beta chains below all came from one sample that was sequenced in a study of early T cells in non-severe SARS-CoV-2 infection (dated by TCRdb to the early 2020s). Receptors were amplified or captured by 5' RACE. Sequencing was carried out with a NextSeq 500. TCRdb's own reprocessing of the public reads used fastp at Q25 and MiXCR and kept productive beta chains. Each CDR3 protein gets just one entry, which takes the most common genes and DNA from the rows behind it. The sample includes tens of thousands of distinct CDR3 sequences, with approximately 8% observed a single time. The ten most abundant clones make up under 4.5% of the sample. This material consisted of whole blood, taken at baseline. These TCRs come from an adult who was a healthcare worker with PCR-confirmed SARS-CoV-2 infection or an uninfected control (not recorded which).

This clonotype was seen a handful of times. The chain has TRBV19 and TRBJ2-4; a possible D gene is TRBD1 (6 bases). V gave up 5 bases and J gave up 0 bases, with 14 bases separating them. The CDR3 loop spans 16 amino acids. Germline loops: CDR1 LNHDA, CDR2 SQIVND (reference sequence). CDR3: CASSFNPTGAKNIQYF. The CDR3 DNA reads as TGTGCCAGTAGTTTCAACCCGACAGGAGCCAAAAACATTCAGTACTTC.

This clonotype occurred a few times. The chain couples TRBV10-1 to TRBJ2-1; a possible D gene is TRBD1 (6 bases). The length of the CDR3 is 15 residues. V was clipped by 3 bases and J by 6 bases, with 15 bases between them. Germline V gives CDR1 WNHNN, CDR2 SYGVQD (reference sequence). The CDR3 protein is CASSDRQGRGNEQFF. The CDR3 DNA sequence: TGCGCCAGCAGTGACCGGCAGGGGAGAGGCAATGAGCAGTTCTTC.

This chain joins TRBV2 and TRBJ2-7; D gene unclear. The CDR3 sequence is 14 residues long. Germline CDR1 is SNHLY and CDR2 is FYNNEI. The V end lost 6 bases, the J end lost 3 bases, and 15 bases lay between the germline ends. The CDR3 region is CASSLRGQVYEQYF. The CDR3 nucleotides are TGTGCCAGCAGCTTGCGTGGCCAGGTCTACGAGCAGTACTTC.

The V and J genes are TRBV18 and TRBJ1-1; TRBD1 agrees at 7 bases. CDR3 length: 13 residues. V dropped 6 bases and J dropped 0; count of bases not matched to a gene: 1. Germline loops: CDR1 KGHSH, CDR2 LQKENI. The CDR3 sequence: CASSGQVNTEAFF. DNA for the CDR3: TGTGCCAGCTCCGGACAGGTGAACACTGAAGCTTTCTTT.

This chain uses TRBV5-1 with TRBJ2-7; unclear D gene. Germline loops: CDR1 SGHRS, CDR2 YFSETQ. Trimming stripped 2 bases from V and 3 bases from J, with 12 bases between. This CDR3 contains 14 residues. The DNA of the CDR3 is TGCGCCAGCAGCTTATTAGGTCCCCTCTACGAGCAGTACTTC. It encodes CASSLLGPLYEQYF.

V is TRBV28 and J is TRBJ2-3; D is perhaps TRBD1 (5 bases). The CDR3 is 14 residues long. Trimming removed 4 bases at V and 3 bases at J, with 11 bases between. In germline, CDR1 is MDHEN, CDR2 SYDVKM. The CDR3 loop reads CASSSPRVTDTQYF. CDR3 nucleotide sequence: TGTGCCAGCAGTTCCCCCAGGGTTACAGATACGCAGTATTTT.

The V and J genes are TRBV9 and TRBJ2-7, with a possible D match to TRBD1 (6 bases). V dropped 0 bases and J dropped 5 bases, with 18 bases sitting between them. This CDR3 is built from 16 residues. The germline CDR1 and CDR2 sequences are SGDLS and YYNGEE. Here the CDR3 reads CASSVVAATGMDEQYF. CDR3 coding DNA: TGTGCCAGCAGCGTAGTGGCAGCCACAGGGATGGACGAGCAGTACTTC.

This clonotype was seen many times. The rearrangement links TRBV14 to TRBJ2-7; 8 bases line up with TRBD1. The ends lost 3 bases at V and 2 bases at J; junction bases unmatched: 3. Germline CDR1 SGHDN, CDR2 FVKESK. The CDR3 runs to 14 residues. The CDR3 DNA reads TGTGCCAGCAGCCACCGGACAGGGACCTACGAGCAGTACTTC. This codes for CASSHRTGTYEQYF.

The table lists this clonotype with many counts. The rearrangement links TRBV12-3 or TRBV12-4 to TRBJ2-1; D is unresolved. This CDR3 comprises 12 residues. Trimming shortened V by 2 bases and J by 13 bases, and 12 bases separated the two germline ends. CDR3 in amino acids: CASSLSAPTQFF. The CDR3 region has the DNA TGTGCCAGCAGTTTATCAGCCCCTACTCAGTTCTTC.

The V and J genes are TRBV27 and TRBJ1-2; 9 bases agree with TRBD1. J gave up 4 bases and V 5 bases, and 2 bases lay outside the gene matches. This CDR3 spans 13 amino acids. CDR1 MNHEY and CDR2 SMNVEV come from the germline V gene (reference sequence). Written as DNA, the CDR3 is TGTGCCAGCAGTCTGGGACAGGGCTATGGCTACACCTTC. This gives the protein CASSLGQGYGYTF.

This clonotype has just a few counts. The chain joins TRBV21-1 to TRBJ1-2. TRBV21-1 is a listed pseudogene. This CDR3 is built from 14 residues. As DNA, the CDR3 is TGTGCCAGCAGCCCTCAACGGCGTTCCTATGGCTACACCTTC. Protein sequence: CASSPQRRSYGYTF.

This clonotype appeared a few times. This chain connects TRBV7-9 to TRBJ1-1; D is possibly TRBD1 (5 bases). The germline V and J ends were trimmed by 5 bases and 6 bases, with 10 bases remaining between them. The germline CDR1 and CDR2 sequences are SEHNR and FQNEAQ (reference sequence). The CDR3 covers 12 residues. The CDR3 DNA follows: TGTGCCAGCAGCCTAGGGGCCTCTGAAGCTTTCTTT. This codes for CASSLGASEAFF.

The V gene is TRBV5-8, the J gene TRBJ2-3; D not resolved. V dropped 4 bases and J dropped 0 bases, with 18 bases sitting between them. Germline V gene sequence: CDR1 SGHTS, CDR2 YDEGEE. The CDR3 contains 17 residues. CDR3 nucleotide sequence: TGTGCCAGCAGCCGATCGTGGGCGTCAACTAGCACAGATACGCAGTATTTT. It is translated as CASSRSWASTSTDTQYF.

The J gene is TRBJ1-1, the V gene TRBV4-2, with 9 positions matching TRBD1. The ends lost 4 bases at V and 7 bases at J; junction bases unmatched: 1. In germline, CDR1 is LGHNA, CDR2 YNFKEQ. The CDR3 covers 12 residues. The CDR3 here is CASSRTGDEAFF. CDR3 nucleotide sequence: TGTGCCAGCAGCCGGACAGGGGATGAAGCTTTCTTT.

This clonotype came up a few times. The gene calls are TRBV4-1 and TRBJ2-7, with D perhaps TRBD2 (5 bases). Germline V gives CDR1 MGHRA, CDR2 YSYEKL. V was clipped by 3 bases and J by 3 bases, with 15 bases between them. This CDR3 comprises 15 residues. CDR3: CASSQTGASNYEQYF. For the CDR3, the DNA is TGCGCCAGCAGCCAGACCGGAGCTAGCAACTACGAGCAGTACTTC.

The chain is built from TRBV5-4 and TRBJ1-1; no clear D gene. The CDR3 length is 14 residues. Germline V gene data show CDR1 as SGHNT and CDR2 as YYREEE (reference sequence). Trimming took 4 bases from V and 0 from J, leaving 10 bases between them. CDR3 sequence (DNA): TGTGCCAGCAGCCTCGGACTGGTGAACACTGAAGCTTTCTTT. Translated: CASSLGLVNTEAFF.

This clonotype has a count of ten or more. V and J are TRBV7-8 and TRBJ1-1; TRBD1 matches 9 bases. There are 14 residues in the CDR3. With 5 bases clipped from V and 3 bases from J, the junction kept 4 bases outside the gene matches. The germline gives CDR1 SGHVS, CDR2 FQNEAQ. The CDR3, as DNA: TGTGCCAGCAGCGGGTGGGACAGGGACACTGAAGCTTTCTTT. The encoded protein is CASSGWDRDTEAFF.

This rearrangement joins TRBV4-1 to TRBJ2-3; TRBD2 matches at 7 bases. Germline lookup yields CDR1 MGHRA and CDR2 YSYEKL. The CDR3 covers 15 residues. J lost 6 bases, V lost 0 bases, and 6 bases had no gene match. DNA of the CDR3: TGCGCCAGCAGCCAAGAGGTGAGGCGGGAGGATACGCAGTATTTT. It yields the protein CASSQEVRREDTQYF.